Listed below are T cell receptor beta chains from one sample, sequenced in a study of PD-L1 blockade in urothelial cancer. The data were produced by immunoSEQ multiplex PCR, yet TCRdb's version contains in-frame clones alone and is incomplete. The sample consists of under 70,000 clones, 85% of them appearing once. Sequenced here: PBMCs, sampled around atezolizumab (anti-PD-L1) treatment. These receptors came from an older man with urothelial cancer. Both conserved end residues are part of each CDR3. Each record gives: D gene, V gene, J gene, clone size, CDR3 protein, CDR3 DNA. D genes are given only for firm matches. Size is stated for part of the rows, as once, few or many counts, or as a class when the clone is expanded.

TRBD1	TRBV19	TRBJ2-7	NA	CASSRTGEWEQYF	TGTGCCAGTAGTCGAACAGGGGAGTGGGAGCAGTACTTC
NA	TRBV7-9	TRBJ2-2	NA	CASSSDSGELFF	TGTGCCAGCAGCTCCGACAGCGGGGAGCTGTTTTTT
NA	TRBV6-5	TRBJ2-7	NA	CASTGPGSGEQYF	TGTGCCAGCACGGGCCCCGGGAGCGGCGAGCAGTACTTC
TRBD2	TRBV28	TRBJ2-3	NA	CASSFAGEGADTQYF	TGTGCCAGCAGTTTTGCGGGAGAGGGTGCAGATACGCAGTATTTT
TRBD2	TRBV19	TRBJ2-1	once	CASSIRGYSGRTYNEQFF	TGTGCCAGTAGTATTCGGGGATATAGCGGGAGGACCTACAATGAGCAGTTCTTC
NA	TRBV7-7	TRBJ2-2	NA	CASSLTRTGELFF	TGTGCCAGCAGCTTAACGAGGACCGGGGAGCTGTTTTTT
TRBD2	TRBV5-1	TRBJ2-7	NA	CASSLATSGSNEQYF	TGCGCCAGCAGCTTGGCGACTAGCGGGAGTAACGAGCAGTACTTC
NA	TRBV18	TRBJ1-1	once	CASSPLDSGDTEAFF	TGTGCCAGCTCACCCCTTGACTCGGGGGACACTGAAGCTTTCTTT
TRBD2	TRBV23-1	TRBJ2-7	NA	CASSQSSDREETYEQYF	TGCGCCAGCAGTCAATCAAGCGATCGGGAGGAAACCTACGAGCAGTACTTC
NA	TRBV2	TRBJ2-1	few	CASMPAAISYNEQFF	TGTGCCAGCATGCCAGCGGCGATCTCCTACAATGAGCAGTTCTTC
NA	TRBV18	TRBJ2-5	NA	CASSPQETQYF	TGTGCCAGCTCACCGCAGGAGACCCAGTACTTC
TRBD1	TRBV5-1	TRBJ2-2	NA	CASSRGTGSTGELFF	TGCGCCAGCAGCAGGGGGACAGGCAGCACCGGGGAGCTGTTTTTT
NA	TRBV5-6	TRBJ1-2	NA	CASKAGYILGDGYTF	TGTGCCAGCAAGGCAGGGTACATCCTTGGAGATGGCTACACCTTC
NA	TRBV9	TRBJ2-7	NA	CASSVGSGFSYEQYF	TGTGCCAGCAGCGTGGGTAGCGGCTTTTCGTACGAGCAGTACTTC
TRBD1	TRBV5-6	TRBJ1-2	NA	CASSLEGGSLGYTF	TGTGCCAGCAGCTTGGAAGGGGGCTCGTTAGGCTACACCTTT
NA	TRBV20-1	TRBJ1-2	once	CSAQVGGGYTF	TGCAGTGCTCAAGTGGGGGGTGGCTACACCTTC
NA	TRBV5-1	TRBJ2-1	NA	CASSLAGQAQVDEQFF	TGCGCCAGCAGCTTGGCCGGTCAGGCCCAGGTCGATGAGCAGTTCTTC
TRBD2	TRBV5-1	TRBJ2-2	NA	CASSGHGLADNPNTGELFF	TGCGCCAGCAGCGGCCATGGACTAGCGGACAATCCGAACACCGGGGAGCTGTTTTTT
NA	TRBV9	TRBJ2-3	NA	CASSASPALSTDTQYF	TGTGCCAGCAGCGCTAGTCCAGCCCTAAGCACAGATACGCAGTATTTT
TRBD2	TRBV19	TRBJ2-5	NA	CASSIELAGGPETQYF	TGTGCCAGTAGTATAGAATTGGCGGGAGGGCCAGAGACCCAGTACTTC
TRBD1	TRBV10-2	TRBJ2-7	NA	CASSWDRDYEQYF	TGCGCCAGCAGTTGGGACAGGGACTACGAGCAGTACTTC
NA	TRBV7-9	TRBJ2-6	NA	CASSSHAGGTGANVLTF	TGTGCCAGCAGCTCTCACGCAGGGGGGACTGGGGCCAACGTCCTGACTTTC
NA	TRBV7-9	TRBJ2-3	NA	CASSFRTRRAQDTQYF	TGTGCCAGCAGTTTTAGGACTCGCCGAGCGCAAGATACGCAGTATTTT
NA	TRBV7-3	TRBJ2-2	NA	CASSLSSLGAGELFF	TGTGCCAGCAGCTTATCCTCACTAGGCGCCGGGGAGCTGTTTTTT
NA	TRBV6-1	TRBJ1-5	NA	CASRAGSSNQPQHF	TGTGCCAGCAGAGCAGGGTCGTCTAATCAGCCCCAGCATTTT
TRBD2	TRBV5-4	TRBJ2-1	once	CASSLPPSGGYNEQFF	TGTGCCAGCAGCTTGCCGCCTAGCGGGGGTTACAATGAGCAGTTCTTC
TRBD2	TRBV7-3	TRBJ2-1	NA	CASSFDGREFDEQFF	TGTGCCAGCAGCTTTGACGGGCGGGAGTTCGATGAGCAGTTCTTC
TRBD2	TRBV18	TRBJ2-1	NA	CASSRLGTSGRATEQFF	TGTGCCAGCTCACGCCTAGGGACTAGCGGGAGGGCCACAGAGCAGTTCTTC
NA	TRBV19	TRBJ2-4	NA	CASIGRGSENIQYF	TGTGCCAGTATTGGAAGGGGCTCAGAAAACATTCAGTACTTC
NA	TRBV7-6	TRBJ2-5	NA	CASSFAADQYF	TGTGCCAGCAGCTTTGCAGCGGACCAGTACTTC
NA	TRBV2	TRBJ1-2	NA	CASIEDSNYGYTF	TGTGCCAGCATCGAAGACAGTAACTATGGCTACACCTTC
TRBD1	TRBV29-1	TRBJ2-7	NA	CSVAPGTAYEQYF	TGCAGCGTGGCTCCCGGGACAGCCTACGAGCAGTACTTC
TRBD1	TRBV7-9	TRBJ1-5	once	CATTPQGPQPQHF	TGTGCCACTACCCCACAGGGGCCCCAGCCCCAGCATTTT
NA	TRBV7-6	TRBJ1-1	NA	CASSLLEGTEAFF	TGTGCCAGCAGCTTACTTGAGGGCACTGAAGCTTTCTTT
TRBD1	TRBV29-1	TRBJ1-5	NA	CSVGGGHGQPQHF	TGCAGCGTTGGAGGGGGCCATGGTCAGCCCCAGCATTTT
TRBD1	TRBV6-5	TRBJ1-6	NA	CASSYDRVNSPLHF	TGTGCCAGCAGTTACGACAGGGTAAATTCACCCCTCCACTTT
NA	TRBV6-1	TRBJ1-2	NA	CASSDGLSGYTF	TGTGCCAGCAGTGACGGACTCTCTGGCTACACCTTC
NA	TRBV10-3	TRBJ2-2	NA	CASLRQENTGELFF	TGTGCCTCTCTCAGACAGGAGAACACCGGGGAGCTGTTTTTT
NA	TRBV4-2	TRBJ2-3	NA	CASSQGGPGLSTDTQYF	TGTGCCAGCAGCCAAGGGGGGCCTGGCCTGAGCACAGATACGCAGTATTTT
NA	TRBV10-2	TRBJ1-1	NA	CASSEAGNTEAFF	TGCGCCAGCAGTGAGGCAGGGAACACTGAAGCTTTCTTT
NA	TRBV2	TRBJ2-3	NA	CASSDQGQYAYF	TGTGCCAGCAGTGACCAGGGGCAATACGCGTATTTT
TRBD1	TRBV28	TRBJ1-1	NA	CASSQGAWDTEAFF	TGTGCCAGTTCACAGGGGGCATGGGACACTGAAGCTTTCTTT
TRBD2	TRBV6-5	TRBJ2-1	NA	CASKEGLAKGGEFF	TGTGCCAGCAAAGAAGGACTAGCGAAGGGAGGAGAGTTCTTC
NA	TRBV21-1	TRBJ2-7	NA	CASSKVAPGLAGDEGEQYF	TGTGCCAGCAGCAAAGTAGCCCCGGGACTAGCGGGAGATGAGGGCGAGCAGTACTTC
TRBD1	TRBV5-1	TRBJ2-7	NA	CASSLGGQTYEQYF	TGCGCCAGCAGCTTGGGGGGACAGACCTACGAGCAGTACTTC
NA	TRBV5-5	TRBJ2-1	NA	CASSFMGGGNEQFF	TGTGCCAGCAGCTTTATGGGGGGTGGGAATGAGCAGTTCTTC
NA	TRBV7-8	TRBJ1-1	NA	CASSLAAPGEAFF	TGTGCCAGCAGCTTAGCGGCCCCTGGTGAAGCTTTCTTT
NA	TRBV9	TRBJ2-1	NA	CASSGALGEQFF	TGTGCCAGCAGCGGTGCCCTCGGTGAGCAGTTCTTC
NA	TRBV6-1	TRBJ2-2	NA	CASSGLGSFGELFF	TGTGCCAGCAGTGGTTTGGGTAGCTTCGGGGAGCTGTTTTTT